This T cell receptor (beta chain) was captured in a study of OX40 agonist ivuxolimab in advanced cancers. The wider study: A diagnosis of hepatocellular carcinoma, melanoma, renal cell or head and neck cancer was present in dose-escalation patients. Three individuals attained partial responses, comprising one hepatocellular carcinoma case and two cutaneous melanoma cases. Study-wide results and limits: Among the lowest levels of clonal expansion were found in partial responders at 0.1-3.0 mg/kg.

As for this clone: Its antigen is not known.

Clones were sequenced by immunoSEQ multiplex PCR, and TCRdb holds only the in-frame ones, with some missing. The sample has about 54,000 clones, 75% to 90% seen once. This TCR was sampled from an adult with an advanced solid tumor such as melanoma, head and neck, liver or kidney cancer. Sample: CD4+ or CD8+ T cells sorted from blood, taken in a trial of the OX40 agonist ivuxolimab.

CDR3 nucleotides: TGTGCCAGCAGCCCAATCAGGGGGGTCGGGGCCAAAAACATTCAGTACTTC. Translation: CASSPIRGVGAKNIQYF. V and J are TRBV4-2 and TRBJ2-4, with D possibly matching TRBD1 (7 bases). Germline CDR1 and CDR2: LGHNA and YNFKEQ. The length of the CDR3 is 17 residues. V lost 4 bases, J lost 1 base, and 17 bases lay in between.